The clone carrying this T cell receptor (beta chain) was seen many times. The target antigen is unknown. Stability of Graves' hyperthyroidism was defined as absent ophthalmopathy progression within 18 months. Every diagnosis used clinical symptoms, serum thyroxine and TRAb, thyroid ultrasound and orbital computed tomography. This sample holds PBMCs from roughly 10 ml fresh peripheral blood. The source of the sample is a study of T cells in Graves' hyperthyroidism and ophthalmopathy. Points from the study as a whole: Most clonotypes expanded in the thyroid (above 0.001) were also present in blood.

TCR beta CDR3 regions were amplified from RNA transcripts. Using the HTBI primer set, a first-round RT-PCR was run on the TCR CDR3. TCRdb passed the multiplex PCR reads through MiXCR, listing each CDR3 protein once. The table shows fewer than 600,000 distinct CDR3 sequences, with approximately 14% occurring only once. The source is a woman aged 40 to 55 with Graves' hyperthyroidism. The sequencing input was blood.

This chain's CDR3 is CASSQDSGTAFPVGEKLFF. As DNA, the CDR3 is TGTGCCAGCAGCCAAGATTCCGGGACAGCATTCCCCGTGGGTGAAAAACTGTTTTTT. This chain links TRBV3-1 with TRBJ1-4; 7 bases agree with TRBD1. V was pared by 0 bases and J by 7 bases, with 17 bases of the junction left unmatched. CDR1 is LGHDT, CDR2 YNNKEL, per germline (reference sequence). The CDR3 is 19 residues long.